Only one count was recorded for the clone carrying this T cell receptor beta chain. The data were produced by immunoSEQ multiplex PCR, yet TCRdb's version contains in-frame clones alone and is incomplete. The sample yields 280,000 or so clones, approximately 85% seen once. These data come from a study of blood T cell repertoires in COVID-19. Trimming removed 2 bases from V and 3 bases from J, with 11 bases in between. This CDR3 region has 14 residues. The germline CDR1 and CDR2 sequences are SGHRS and YFSETQ. The receptor was derived from a man aged 25 to 45 who had recovered from COVID-19. The sequencing sample was made of PBMCs or T cells enriched from blood (not recorded which). V is TRBV5-1 and J is TRBJ1-1, with no clear D. CDR3 sequence reads: CASSLGGLDTEAFF. The DNA of the CDR3 is TGCGCCAGCAGCTTAGGAGGGTTGGACACTGAAGCTTTCTTT. Drawing the rest from reference TRBV5-1 and TRBJ1-1, the complete variable domain is KAGVTQTPRYLIKTRGQQVTLSCSPISGHRSVSWYQQTPGQGLQFLFEYFSETQRNKGNFPGRFSGRQFSNSRSEMNVSTLELGDSALYLCASSLGGLDTEAFFGQGTRLTVV.